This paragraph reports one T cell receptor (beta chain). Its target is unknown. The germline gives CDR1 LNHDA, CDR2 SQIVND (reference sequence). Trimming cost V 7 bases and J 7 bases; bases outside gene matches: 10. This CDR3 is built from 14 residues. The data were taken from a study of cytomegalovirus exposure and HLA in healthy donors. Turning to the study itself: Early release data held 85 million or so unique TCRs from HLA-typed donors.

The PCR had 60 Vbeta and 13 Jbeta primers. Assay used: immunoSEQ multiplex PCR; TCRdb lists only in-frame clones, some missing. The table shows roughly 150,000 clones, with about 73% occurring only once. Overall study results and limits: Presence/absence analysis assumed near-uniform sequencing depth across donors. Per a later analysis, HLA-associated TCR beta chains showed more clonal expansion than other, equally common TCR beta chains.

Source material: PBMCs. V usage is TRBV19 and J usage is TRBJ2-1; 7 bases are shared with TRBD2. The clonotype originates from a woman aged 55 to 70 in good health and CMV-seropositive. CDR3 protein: CASKGQGGFNEQFF. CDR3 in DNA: TGTGCCAGTAAGGGGCAGGGAGGGTTTAATGAGCAGTTCTTC.